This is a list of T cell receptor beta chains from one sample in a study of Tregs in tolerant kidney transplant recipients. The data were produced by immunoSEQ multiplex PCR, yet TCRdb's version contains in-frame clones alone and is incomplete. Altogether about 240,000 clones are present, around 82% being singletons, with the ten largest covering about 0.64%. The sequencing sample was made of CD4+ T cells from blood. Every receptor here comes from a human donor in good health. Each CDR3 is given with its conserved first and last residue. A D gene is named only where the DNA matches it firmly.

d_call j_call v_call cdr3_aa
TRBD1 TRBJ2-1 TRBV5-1 CASFSTGDYNEQFF
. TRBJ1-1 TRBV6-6 CASSYALRGSNTEAFF
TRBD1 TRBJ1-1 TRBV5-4 CASSIGTGDMNTEAFF
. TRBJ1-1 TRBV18 CASSLIVVGNTEAFF
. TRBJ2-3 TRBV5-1 CASSLAALSPDTQYF
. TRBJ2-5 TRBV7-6 CASSRRPQGIQETQYF
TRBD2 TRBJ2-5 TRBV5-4 CASSSISGGAAETQYF
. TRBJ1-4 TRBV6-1 CASSGGLTNEKLFF
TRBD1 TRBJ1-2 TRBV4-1 CASSRNRGTAVDGYTF
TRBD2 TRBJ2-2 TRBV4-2 CASSLPTSGGGYTGELFF
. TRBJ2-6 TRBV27 CASSSKGLPGANVLTF
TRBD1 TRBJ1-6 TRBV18 CASSPSTGRVSPLHF
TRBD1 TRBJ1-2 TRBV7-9 CASSFTGTVNYGYTF
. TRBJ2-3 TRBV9 CASSVEGRDTQYF
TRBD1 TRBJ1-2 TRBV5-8 CASSVYRGYGYTF
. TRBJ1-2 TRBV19 CASSLVRASNYGYTF
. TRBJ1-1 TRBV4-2 CASSFLGASRGEAFF
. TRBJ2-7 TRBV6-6 CASSSGGLGYEQYF
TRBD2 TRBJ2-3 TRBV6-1 CASSEGLAGGHTQYF
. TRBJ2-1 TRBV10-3 CAISVGDYNEQFF
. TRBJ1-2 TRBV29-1 CSVANNYGYTF
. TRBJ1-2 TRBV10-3 CASSLSQGGGYTF
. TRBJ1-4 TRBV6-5 CASSSTVYEKLFF
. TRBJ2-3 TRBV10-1 CASSEGKSAAQGTQYF
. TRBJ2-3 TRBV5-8 CASSFMVPDTQYF
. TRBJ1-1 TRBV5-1 CASSLSDTDTEAFF
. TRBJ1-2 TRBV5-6 CASEPTGGYGYTF
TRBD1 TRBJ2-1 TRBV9 CASSVTPGGGLYNEQFF
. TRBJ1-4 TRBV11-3 CASSRKALNFGRATNEKLFF
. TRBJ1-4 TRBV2 CASSEAGGRVEKLFF
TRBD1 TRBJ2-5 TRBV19 CASSMDRATQETQYF
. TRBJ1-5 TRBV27 CASSLGRAINQPQHF
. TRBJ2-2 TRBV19 CASSPQANTGELFF